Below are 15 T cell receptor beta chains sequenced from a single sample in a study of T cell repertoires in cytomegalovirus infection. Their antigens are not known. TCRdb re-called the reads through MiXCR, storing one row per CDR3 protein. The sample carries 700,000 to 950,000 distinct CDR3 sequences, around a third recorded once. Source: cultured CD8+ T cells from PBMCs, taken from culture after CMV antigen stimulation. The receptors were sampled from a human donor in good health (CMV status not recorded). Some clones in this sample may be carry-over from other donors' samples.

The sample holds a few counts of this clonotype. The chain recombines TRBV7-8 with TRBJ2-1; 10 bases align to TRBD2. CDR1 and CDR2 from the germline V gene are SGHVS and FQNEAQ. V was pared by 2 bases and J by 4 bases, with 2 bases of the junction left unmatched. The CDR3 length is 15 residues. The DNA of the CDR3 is TGTGCCAGCAGCTTAAATAGCGGGGGGTACAATGAGCAGTTCTTC. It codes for CASSLNSGGYNEQFF.

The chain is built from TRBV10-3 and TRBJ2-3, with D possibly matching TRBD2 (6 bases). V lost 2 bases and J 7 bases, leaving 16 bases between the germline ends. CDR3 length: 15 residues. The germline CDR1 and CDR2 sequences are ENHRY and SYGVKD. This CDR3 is CAISEIAESMNTQYF. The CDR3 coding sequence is TGTGCCATCAGTGAGATAGCGGAAAGCATGAATACGCAGTATTTT.

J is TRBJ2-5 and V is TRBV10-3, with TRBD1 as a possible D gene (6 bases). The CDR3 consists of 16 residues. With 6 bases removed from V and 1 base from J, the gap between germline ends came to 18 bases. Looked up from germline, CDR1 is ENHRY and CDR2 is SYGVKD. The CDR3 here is CAIRKTGLDIQETQYF. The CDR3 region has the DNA TGTGCCATCAGGAAGACAGGTTTGGATATCCAAGAGACCCAGTACTTC.

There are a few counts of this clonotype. The CDR3 bases are TGTGCCAGTAGTATCAGTGAGGACCTGAACACTGAAGCTTTCTTT. It is translated as CASSISEDLNTEAFF. The chain is built from TRBV19 and TRBJ1-1; no clear D. Germline CDR1 LNHDA, CDR2 SQIVND (reference sequence). This CDR3 is 15 amino acids long. Between the trimmed V and J ends, which lost 3 bases and 0 bases, there was a span of 11 bases.

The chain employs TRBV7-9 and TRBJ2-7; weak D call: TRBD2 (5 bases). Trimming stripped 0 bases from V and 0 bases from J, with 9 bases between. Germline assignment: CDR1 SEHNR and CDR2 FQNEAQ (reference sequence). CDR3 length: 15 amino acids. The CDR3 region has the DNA TGTGCCAGCAGCTTAGCAGATGGGAGCTCCTACGAGCAGTACGTC. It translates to CASSLADGSSYEQYV.

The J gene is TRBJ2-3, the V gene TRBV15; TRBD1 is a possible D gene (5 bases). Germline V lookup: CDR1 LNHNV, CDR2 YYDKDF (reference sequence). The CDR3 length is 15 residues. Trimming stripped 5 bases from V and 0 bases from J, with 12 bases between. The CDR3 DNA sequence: TGTGCCACCAGCTTCAGGGCCTTTAGCACAGATACGCAGTATTTT. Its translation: CATSFRAFSTDTQYF. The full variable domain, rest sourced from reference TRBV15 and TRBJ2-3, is DAMVIQNPRYQVTQFGKPVTLSCSQTLNHNVMYWYQQKSSQAPKLLFHYYDKDFNNEADTPDNFQSRRPNTSFCFLDIRSPGLGDTAMYLCATSFRAFSTDTQYFGPGTRLTVL.

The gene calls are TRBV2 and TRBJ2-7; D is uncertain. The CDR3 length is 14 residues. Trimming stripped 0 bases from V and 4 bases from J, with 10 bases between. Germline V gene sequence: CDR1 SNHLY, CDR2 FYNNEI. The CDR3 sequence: CASSEAIWGYEQYF. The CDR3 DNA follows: TGTGCCAGCAGTGAAGCGATATGGGGTTACGAGCAGTACTTC.

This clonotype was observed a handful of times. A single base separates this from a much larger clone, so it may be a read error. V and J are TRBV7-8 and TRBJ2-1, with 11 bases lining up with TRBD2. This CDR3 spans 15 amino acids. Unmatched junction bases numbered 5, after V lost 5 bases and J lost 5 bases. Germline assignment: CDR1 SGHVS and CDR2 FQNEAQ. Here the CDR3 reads CASSPGLAVNNEQFF. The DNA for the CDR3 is TGTGCCAGCAGCCCGGGACTAGCGGTTAACAATGAGCAGTTCTTC.

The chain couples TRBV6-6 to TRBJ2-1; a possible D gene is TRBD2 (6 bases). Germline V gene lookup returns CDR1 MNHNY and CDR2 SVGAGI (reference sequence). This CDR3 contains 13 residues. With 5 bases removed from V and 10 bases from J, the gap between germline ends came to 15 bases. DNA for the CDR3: TGTGCCAGCAGTCCCGTGGAGGGTCGGGAGCAGTTCTTC. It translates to CASSPVEGREQFF.

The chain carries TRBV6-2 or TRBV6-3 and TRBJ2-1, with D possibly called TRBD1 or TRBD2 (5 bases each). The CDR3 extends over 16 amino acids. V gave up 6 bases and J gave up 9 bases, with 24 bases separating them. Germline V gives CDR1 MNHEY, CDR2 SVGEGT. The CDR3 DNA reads TGTGCCAGCAGCTCGATCAGGGACGGAATCGGGATTGAGCAGTTCTTC. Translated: CASSSIRDGIGIEQFF.

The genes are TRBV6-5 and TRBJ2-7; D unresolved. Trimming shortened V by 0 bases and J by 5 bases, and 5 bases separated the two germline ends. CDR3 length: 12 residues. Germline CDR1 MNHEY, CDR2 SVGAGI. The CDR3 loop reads CASSYSPDEQYF. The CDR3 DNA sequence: TGTGCCAGCAGTTACTCACCGGACGAGCAGTACTTC.

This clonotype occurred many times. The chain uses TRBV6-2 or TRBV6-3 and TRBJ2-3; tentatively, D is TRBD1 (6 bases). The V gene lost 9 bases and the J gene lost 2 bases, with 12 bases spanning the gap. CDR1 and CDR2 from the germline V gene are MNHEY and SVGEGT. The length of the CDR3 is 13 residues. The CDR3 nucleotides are TGTGCCAGTAGCGCAGGGGACACAGATACGCAGTATTTT. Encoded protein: CASSAGDTDTQYF.

The CDR3 loop reads CASSFMGQGTETQYF. Here the CDR3 DNA reads TGTGCCAGCAGCTTCATGGGACAGGGGACCGAGACCCAGTACTTC. The chain has TRBV7-4 and TRBJ2-5; 10 bases are a match to TRBD1. CDR1 is SGHVT, CDR2 SQSDAQ, per germline. J was trimmed by 5 bases and V by 3 bases; bases with no gene match: 6. There are 15 residues in the CDR3.

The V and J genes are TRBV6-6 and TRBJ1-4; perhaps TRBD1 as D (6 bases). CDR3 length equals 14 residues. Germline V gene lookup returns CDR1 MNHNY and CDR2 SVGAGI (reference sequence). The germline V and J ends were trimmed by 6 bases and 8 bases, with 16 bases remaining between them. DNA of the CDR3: TGTGCCAGCAGATTCGAGGGGGGCGTGGAAAAACTGTTTTTT. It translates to CASRFEGGVEKLFF.

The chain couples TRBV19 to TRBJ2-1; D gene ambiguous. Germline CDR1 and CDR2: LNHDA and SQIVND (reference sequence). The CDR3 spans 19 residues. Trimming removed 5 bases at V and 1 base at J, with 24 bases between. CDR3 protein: CASSWVLSAPDWSYNEQFF. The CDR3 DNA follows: TGTGCCAGTAGTTGGGTTCTGTCGGCTCCCGACTGGTCCTACAATGAGCAGTTCTTC.